The 30 T cell receptor beta chains below come from one sample, sequenced in a study of shared clonotypes between healthy human individuals. Using immunoSEQ multiplex PCR, the repertoire was profiled, and TCRdb retains in-frame clones only, with some absent. The table shows about 2.3 million clones, with approximately 95% occurring only once. Material for sequencing was naive CD4+ T cells from PBMCs. Described subset: CD45RA+ positively selected. These receptors all stem from a man in his late teens or twenties in good health. Some clones in this sample may be carry-over from other donors' samples.

The chain links TRBV27 to TRBJ1-5, with TRBD1 matching over 9 bases. The CDR3 is made up of 14 amino acids. Germline CDR1 MNHEY, CDR2 SMNVEV (reference sequence). The V segment lost 6 bases and the J segment 6 bases; nucleotides outside the gene matches: 6. The CDR3 DNA sequence: TGTGCCAGCAGGGGACAGGGCTGGGGTCAGCCCCAGCATTTT. Protein: CASRGQGWGQPQHF.

J is TRBJ2-7 and V is TRBV28; 7 bases match TRBD2. The J segment lost 0 bases and the V segment lost 4 bases, leaving 9 bases of the junction unmatched. The CDR3 spans 16 residues. Germline V gene lookup returns CDR1 MDHEN and CDR2 SYDVKM. The chain's CDR3 is CASSYLGLADSYEQYF. The DNA for the CDR3 is TGTGCCAGCAGTTACCTGGGGCTAGCGGACTCCTACGAGCAGTACTTC.

The chain has TRBV25-1 and TRBJ2-7; D may correspond to TRBD1 or TRBD2 (6 bases each). V was shortened by 1 base and J by 3 bases, with 13 bases between the two germline ends. CDR3 length equals 15 residues. Germline V gives CDR1 MGHDK, CDR2 SYGVNS. The CDR3 reads CASSESEGVGYEQYF. In DNA form, the CDR3 reads TGTGCCAGCAGTGAATCGGAGGGGGTAGGCTACGAGCAGTACTTC.

The chain recombines TRBV19 with TRBJ2-1; D gene ambiguous. CDR1 and CDR2 (germline): LNHDA, SQIVND (reference sequence). Deletions cut 4 bases from V and 1 base from J, with 11 bases between. The CDR3 extends over 15 amino acids. CDR3 region: CASSSWGASYNEQFF. For the CDR3, the DNA is TGTGCCAGTAGTAGTTGGGGTGCTTCCTACAATGAGCAGTTCTTC.

The CDR3 here is CASSSASYTGRPYNEQFF. The CDR3 nucleotides are TGTGCCAGCAGCTCCGCGAGCTATACAGGACGGCCTTACAATGAGCAGTTCTTC. J is TRBJ2-1 and V is TRBV11-3, with D perhaps matching TRBD1 (5 bases). The V gene lost 4 bases and the J gene lost 4 bases, with 23 bases spanning the gap. The CDR3 loop spans 18 amino acids. CDR1 SGHNT and CDR2 YENEEA come from the germline V gene.

This clone was recorded only once. The chain carries TRBV5-4 and TRBJ1-2; D unresolved. The CDR3 is made up of 11 amino acids. Germline V CDR1 and CDR2: SGHNT, YYREEE (reference sequence). The germline V and J ends were trimmed by 4 bases and 7 bases, with 8 bases remaining between them. CDR3 amino acids: CASSPGGGYTF. CDR3 nucleotides: TGTGCCAGCAGCCCGGGAGGTGGCTACACCTTC.

The chain joins TRBV6-1 to TRBJ1-5; 10 bases are a match to TRBD1. The CDR3 covers 14 residues. Losses at the gene ends were 10 bases for V and 5 bases for J; bases not matched to a gene: 8. Germline loops: CDR1 MNHNS, CDR2 SASEGT. CDR3 region: CATRGQGPYQPQHF. CDR3 coding DNA: TGTGCCACCAGGGGACAGGGGCCCTATCAGCCCCAGCATTTT.

The chain is built from TRBV6-5 and TRBJ1-1; possibly TRBD1 for D (5 bases). The germline gives CDR1 MNHEY, CDR2 SVGAGI. Trimming shortened V by 6 bases and J by 5 bases, and 19 bases separated the two germline ends. The CDR3 runs to 15 residues. The CDR3: CASSWGTTSRTEAFF. The CDR3 DNA reads TGTGCCAGCAGCTGGGGGACGACAAGCAGAACTGAAGCTTTCTTT.

This clone was seen only once. The chain uses TRBV7-3 and TRBJ2-1; tentatively, D is TRBD2 (6 bases). The germline gives CDR1 SGHTA, CDR2 FQGTGA. Trimming removed 1 base at V and 12 bases at J, with 10 bases between. This CDR3 comprises 12 residues. The CDR3 bases are TGTGCCAGCAGCTTAAGCGGGGCTAGGCAGTTCTTC. The encoded protein is CASSLSGARQFF.

The chain recombines TRBV7-8 with TRBJ2-3, with 10 nucleotides matching TRBD2. V was clipped by 3 bases and J by 4 bases; unmatched bases: 19. Per germline, CDR1 SGHVS and CDR2 FQNEAQ. There are 20 residues in the CDR3. Written as DNA, the CDR3 is TGTGCCAGCAGCTTGGGTCGAGCGGGAGGGCCGCCGAGTGAAGCAGATACGCAGTATTTT. It specifies CASSLGRAGGPPSEADTQYF.

The V gene is TRBV4-2, the J gene TRBJ2-3; the match to TRBD2 covers 8 bases. The germline gives CDR1 LGHNA, CDR2 YNFKEQ. The CDR3 covers 18 residues. V lost 0 bases, J lost 2 bases, and 10 bases stayed unmatched. The CDR3 nucleotides are TGTGCCAGCAGCCAAGAGGCCTCGACTAGCGCCTACACAGATACGCAGTATTTT. This encodes CASSQEASTSAYTDTQYF.

J is TRBJ1-4 and V is TRBV28, with D tentatively TRBD1 (5 bases). V was clipped by 6 bases and J by 10 bases, with 21 bases between them. Germline V CDR1 and CDR2: MDHEN, SYDVKM. CDR3 length: 15 amino acids. The CDR3 DNA reads as TGTGCCAGCAGCCCCCAGGGTGGGGGAATCGGAAAACTGTTTTTT. This codes for CASSPQGGGIGKLFF.

The CDR3 DNA is TGTGCCAGCAGCCAAACGCTCGGGGAGCTGTTTTTT. Its translation is CASSQTLGELFF. The chain recombines TRBV4-2 with TRBJ2-2, with D uncertain. The germline gives CDR1 LGHNA, CDR2 YNFKEQ. V was trimmed by 2 bases and J by 7 bases, leaving 5 bases between them. The CDR3 is 12 residues long.

This chain connects TRBV11-2 to TRBJ2-3; D could derive from TRBD1 or TRBD2 (5 bases each). The germline V gene encodes CDR1 SGHAT and CDR2 FQNNGV. The length of the CDR3 is 14 residues. Trimming cost V 5 bases and J 3 bases, with 12 bases left between them. CDR3 bases: TGTGCCAGCAGCCCGGCGAGGGGAACAGATACGCAGTATTTT. Translated, it gives CASSPARGTDTQYF.

The chain carries TRBV4-1 and TRBJ2-2, with no clear D. The CDR3 covers 16 residues. The germline CDR1 and CDR2 sequences are MGHRA and YSYEKL. V gave up 0 bases and J gave up 0 bases, with 8 bases separating them. The CDR3, as DNA: TGCGCCAGCAGCCAAGACGGACCCCCGAACACCGGGGAGCTGTTTTTT. The encoded protein is CASSQDGPPNTGELFF.

CDR3 in DNA: TGTGCCAGCAGTAGGACAGACGGGTCCGAGCAGTACTTC. Encoded protein: CASSRTDGSEQYF. The chain combines TRBV6-5 with TRBJ2-7, with D possibly being TRBD1 (6 bases). This CDR3 is 13 amino acids long. With 5 bases removed from V and 6 bases from J, the gap between germline ends came to 14 bases. From germline, CDR1 is MNHEY and CDR2 SVGAGI.

The count of this clone is one. The chain carries TRBV11-2 and TRBJ2-1; TRBD2 agrees at 12 bases. The V gene's germline CDR1 is SGHAT and CDR2 FQNNGV. The CDR3 covers 17 residues. The V gene end was trimmed by 3 bases and the J gene end by 2 bases; junction bases not matched to a gene: 5. The chain's CDR3 is CASSFLAGGPPYNEQFF. CDR3 bases: TGTGCCAGCAGCTTCCTAGCGGGAGGGCCCCCCTACAATGAGCAGTTCTTC.

The chain is built from TRBV27 and TRBJ2-2, with TRBD2 matching over 8 bases. The germline V gene encodes CDR1 MNHEY and CDR2 SMNVEV (reference sequence). The CDR3 is made up of 15 amino acids. J lost 3 bases, V lost 2 bases, and 2 bases had no gene match. For the CDR3, the DNA is TGTGCCAGCAGTTTAGTGACTAGCGACACCGGGGAGCTGTTTTTT. This encodes CASSLVTSDTGELFF.

Details on this clone: The same CDR3 arises from other DNA sequences in this sample as well. The rearrangement joins TRBV9 to TRBJ2-5, with TRBD1 as a possible D gene (5 bases). Germline V lookup: CDR1 SGDLS, CDR2 YYNGEE. The CDR3 loop spans 12 amino acids. The V and J ends lost 2 bases and 5 bases respectively, with 7 bases between them. CDR3 sequence: CASSVAGETQYF. CDR3 in DNA: TGTGCCAGCAGCGTTGCAGGGGAGACCCAGTACTTC.

Regarding this clone: The same CDR3 can be traced to other DNA sequences in this sample. The rearrangement links TRBV7-2 to TRBJ2-3; 12 bases align to TRBD2. Germline CDR1 reads SGHTA; CDR2 reads FQGNSA. The CDR3 is 16 residues long. V trimming: 5 bases; J trimming: 2 bases; junction bases outside the gene matches: 5. CDR3 residues: CASSPGLAGITDTQYF. In nucleotides, the CDR3 is TGTGCCAGCAGCCCCGGACTAGCGGGAATCACAGATACGCAGTATTTT.

Here the CDR3 DNA reads TGCGCCAGCAGCGGCAACGGACAGGGGGCAGCGGAGACCCAGTACTTC. Amino acid sequence: CASSGNGQGAAETQYF. The V call is TRBV5-1, the J call TRBJ2-5, with TRBD1 matching over 11 bases. From germline, CDR1 is SGHRS and CDR2 YFSETQ. Trimming at V came to 4 bases and at J to 5 bases, leaving 10 bases not matched to a gene. This CDR3 has 16 residues.

The CDR3 DNA follows: TGTGCCAGCAGCGGGAGGGGGTACACTGAAGCTTTCTTT. Translating it yields CASSGRGYTEAFF. The chain is built from TRBV5-5 and TRBJ1-1; possibly TRBD1 for D (6 bases). The CDR3 runs to 13 residues. Germline CDR1 SGHKS, CDR2 YYEKEE (reference sequence). The V gene lost 4 bases and the J gene lost 3 bases, with 10 bases spanning the gap.

V gene TRBV6-1 combines with J gene TRBJ2-5; 7 nucleotides match TRBD2. Trimming removed 2 bases from V and 0 bases from J; junction bases left unmatched: 6. CDR1 is MNHNS and CDR2 is SASEGT in the germline V gene. The CDR3 is 16 residues long. The CDR3 nucleotides are TGTGCCAGCAGTGAATTTCCTAGCGGCTACCAAGAGACCCAGTACTTC. This encodes CASSEFPSGYQETQYF.

The J gene is TRBJ2-5, the V gene TRBV11-2, with D perhaps matching TRBD1 or TRBD2 (5 bases each). Germline V gives CDR1 SGHAT, CDR2 FQNNGV. This CDR3 has 15 amino acids. Trimming removed 1 base from V and 4 bases from J, with 13 bases in between. Here the CDR3 DNA reads TGTGCCAGCAGCTTAGTTCTATCGGGGACAGAGACCCAGTACTTC. Translated, it gives CASSLVLSGTETQYF.

This sequence joins TRBV27 and TRBJ1-4, with 8 bases lining up with TRBD1. V shed 4 bases, J shed 5 bases, and the junction held 15 bases outside the gene matches. The CDR3 loop spans 18 amino acids. Germline V gene sequence: CDR1 MNHEY, CDR2 SMNVEV (reference sequence). Here the CDR3 reads CASSSVQIYRQGNEKLFF. In DNA, the CDR3 is TGTGCCAGCAGTTCAGTCCAAATTTACCGACAGGGGAATGAAAAACTGTTTTTT.

About this clone: Different DNA sequences within this sample yield the same CDR3. V gene TRBV11-3 combines with J gene TRBJ2-7; 10 positions agree with TRBD2. V was pared by 6 bases and J by 3 bases, with 2 bases of the junction left unmatched. Germline V lookup: CDR1 SGHNT, CDR2 YENEEA. The CDR3 is made up of 13 amino acids. CDR3 region: CASSPSGSYEQYF. CDR3 DNA: TGTGCCAGCAGTCCTAGCGGGAGCTACGAGCAGTACTTC.

DNA for the CDR3: TGTGGGCTAGCGGGAGAAGAGACCCAGTACTTC. It is translated as CGLAGEETQYF. V gene TRBV6-6 combines with J gene TRBJ2-5; 10 positions match TRBD2. The CDR3 spans 11 residues. Germline lookup yields CDR1 MNHNY and CDR2 SVGAGI (reference sequence).

The rearrangement links TRBV18 to TRBJ2-3, with D perhaps TRBD2 (6 bases). V lost 0 bases and J 0 bases, leaving 16 bases between the germline ends. Per germline, CDR1 KGHSH and CDR2 LQKENI. This CDR3 has 18 residues. The CDR3 sequence: CASSPPPLAPVSTDTQYF. The CDR3 nucleotides read TGTGCCAGCTCACCACCACCCCTAGCGCCGGTTAGCACAGATACGCAGTATTTT.

The chain joins TRBV7-2 to TRBJ2-1, with TRBD2 as a possible D gene (6 bases). The CDR3 totals 17 residues. Germline V lookup: CDR1 SGHTA, CDR2 FQGNSA. V was shortened by 5 bases and J by 8 bases, with 25 bases between the two germline ends. CDR3 in amino acids: CASSLNAGLPVRDEQFF. In nucleotides, the CDR3 is TGTGCCAGCAGCCTCAATGCGGGACTCCCAGTTCGGGATGAGCAGTTCTTC.

This rearrangement joins TRBV18 to TRBJ1-5, with D tentatively TRBD1 (6 bases). Per the germline V gene, CDR1 is KGHSH and CDR2 is LQKENI. Between the trimmed V and J ends, which lost 9 bases and 2 bases, there was a span of 14 bases. This CDR3 comprises 14 residues. The CDR3 here is CASIPDSRNQPQHF. In DNA form, the CDR3 reads TGTGCCAGTATTCCGGACAGCCGCAATCAGCCCCAGCATTTT.